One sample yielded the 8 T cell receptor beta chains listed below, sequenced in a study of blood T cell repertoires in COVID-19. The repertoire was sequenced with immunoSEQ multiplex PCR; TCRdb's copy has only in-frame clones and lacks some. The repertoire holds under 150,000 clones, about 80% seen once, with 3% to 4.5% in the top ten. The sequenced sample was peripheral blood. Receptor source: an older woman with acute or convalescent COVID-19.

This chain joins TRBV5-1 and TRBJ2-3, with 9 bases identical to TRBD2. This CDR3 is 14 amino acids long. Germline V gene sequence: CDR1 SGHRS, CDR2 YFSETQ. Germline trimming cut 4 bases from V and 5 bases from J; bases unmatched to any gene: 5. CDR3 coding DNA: TGCGCCAGCAGCGCCGGACTAGCGAGAGATACGCAGTATTTT. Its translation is CASSAGLARDTQYF.

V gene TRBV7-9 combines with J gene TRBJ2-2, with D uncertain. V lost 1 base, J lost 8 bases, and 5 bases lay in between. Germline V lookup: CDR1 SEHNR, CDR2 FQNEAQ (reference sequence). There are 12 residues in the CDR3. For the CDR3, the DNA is TGTGCCAGCAGCTTAGGTTCGGGGGAGCTGTTTTTT. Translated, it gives CASSLGSGELFF.

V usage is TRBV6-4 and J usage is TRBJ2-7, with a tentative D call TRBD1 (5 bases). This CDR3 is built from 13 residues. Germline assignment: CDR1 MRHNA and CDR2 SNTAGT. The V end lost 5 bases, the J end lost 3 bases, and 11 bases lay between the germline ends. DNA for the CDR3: TGTGCCAGCAGTCGTGTGCAGGGCTACGAGCAGTACTTC. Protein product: CASSRVQGYEQYF.

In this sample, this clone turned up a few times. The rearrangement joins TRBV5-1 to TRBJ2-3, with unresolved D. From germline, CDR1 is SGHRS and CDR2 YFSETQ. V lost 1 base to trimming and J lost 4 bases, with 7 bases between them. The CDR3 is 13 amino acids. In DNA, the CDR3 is TGCGCCAGCAGCTTGCTAGTGGCAGATACGCAGTATTTT. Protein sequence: CASSLLVADTQYF.

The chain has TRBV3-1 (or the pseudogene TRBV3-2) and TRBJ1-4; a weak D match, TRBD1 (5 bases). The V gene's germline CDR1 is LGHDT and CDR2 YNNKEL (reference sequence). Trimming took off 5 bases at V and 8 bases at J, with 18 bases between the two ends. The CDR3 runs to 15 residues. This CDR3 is CASSTPGPRGEKLFF. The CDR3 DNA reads TGTGCCAGCAGCACCCCCGGGCCGCGGGGGGAAAAACTGTTTTTT.

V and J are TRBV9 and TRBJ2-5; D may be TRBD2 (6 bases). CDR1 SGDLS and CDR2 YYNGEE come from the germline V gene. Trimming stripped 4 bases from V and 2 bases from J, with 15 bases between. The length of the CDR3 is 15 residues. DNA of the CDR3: TGTGCCAGCAGCCCCGAAGCGGGTTTACAAGAGACCCAGTACTTC. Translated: CASSPEAGLQETQYF.

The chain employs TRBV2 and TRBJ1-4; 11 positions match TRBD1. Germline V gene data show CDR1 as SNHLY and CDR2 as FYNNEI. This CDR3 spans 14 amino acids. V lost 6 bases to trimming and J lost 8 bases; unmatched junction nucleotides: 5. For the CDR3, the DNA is TGTGCCAGCAGGGATGGACAGGGGGCGGAAAAACTGTTTTTT. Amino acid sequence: CASRDGQGAEKLFF.

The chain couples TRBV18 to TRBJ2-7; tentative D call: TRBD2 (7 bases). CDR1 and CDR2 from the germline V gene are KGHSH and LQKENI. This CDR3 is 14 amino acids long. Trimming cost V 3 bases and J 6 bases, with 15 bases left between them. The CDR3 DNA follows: TGTGCCAGCTCACCGGGGGGGGCGCTGGCCGAGCAGTACTTC. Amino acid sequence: CASSPGGALAEQYF.